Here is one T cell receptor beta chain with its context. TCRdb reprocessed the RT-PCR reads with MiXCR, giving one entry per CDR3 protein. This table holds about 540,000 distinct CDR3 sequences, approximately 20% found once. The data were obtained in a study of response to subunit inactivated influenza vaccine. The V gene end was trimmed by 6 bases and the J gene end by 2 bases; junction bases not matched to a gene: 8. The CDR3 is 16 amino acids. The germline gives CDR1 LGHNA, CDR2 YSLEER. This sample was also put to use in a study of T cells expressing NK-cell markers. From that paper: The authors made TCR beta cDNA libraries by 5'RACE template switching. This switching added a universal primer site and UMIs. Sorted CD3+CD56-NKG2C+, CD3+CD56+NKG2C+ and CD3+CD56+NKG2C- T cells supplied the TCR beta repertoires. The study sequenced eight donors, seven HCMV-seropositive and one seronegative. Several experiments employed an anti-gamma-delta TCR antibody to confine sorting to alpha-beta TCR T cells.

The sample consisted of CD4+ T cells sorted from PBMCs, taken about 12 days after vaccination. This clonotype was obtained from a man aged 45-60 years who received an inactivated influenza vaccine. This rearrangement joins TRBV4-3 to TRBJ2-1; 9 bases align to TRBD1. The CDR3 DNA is TGCGCCAGCAGTTTATCCGGGACAGGGACCTACAATGAGCAGTTCTTC. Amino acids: CASSLSGTGTYNEQFF.